This TCR beta chain derives from a study of blood T cell repertoires in COVID-19. Germline loops: CDR1 SQVTM, CDR2 ANQGSEA. The CDR3 runs to 14 residues. With 6 bases clipped from V and 5 bases from J, the junction kept 13 bases outside the gene matches. Methods used by the authors: Counts of nucleated cells, estimated from reference gene primer amplification, were obtained. Assay: immunoSEQ multiplex PCR; the TCRdb copy retains only in-frame clones and omits some. That table gives V, J and clone size, and the DNA gave D and trimming. The sample has 50,000 or so clones; 60% to 80% are singletons. The V call is TRBV29-1, the J call TRBJ2-7; TRBD1 matches 7 bases. Sequenced material: peripheral blood. This sequence was found in a human donor with active or convalescent COVID-19. The donor label of this sample is uncertain. As DNA, the CDR3 is TGCAGCGTGCAAGACAGGGCGAAGAGAAACGAGCAGTACTTC. Translating it yields CSVQDRAKRNEQYF.